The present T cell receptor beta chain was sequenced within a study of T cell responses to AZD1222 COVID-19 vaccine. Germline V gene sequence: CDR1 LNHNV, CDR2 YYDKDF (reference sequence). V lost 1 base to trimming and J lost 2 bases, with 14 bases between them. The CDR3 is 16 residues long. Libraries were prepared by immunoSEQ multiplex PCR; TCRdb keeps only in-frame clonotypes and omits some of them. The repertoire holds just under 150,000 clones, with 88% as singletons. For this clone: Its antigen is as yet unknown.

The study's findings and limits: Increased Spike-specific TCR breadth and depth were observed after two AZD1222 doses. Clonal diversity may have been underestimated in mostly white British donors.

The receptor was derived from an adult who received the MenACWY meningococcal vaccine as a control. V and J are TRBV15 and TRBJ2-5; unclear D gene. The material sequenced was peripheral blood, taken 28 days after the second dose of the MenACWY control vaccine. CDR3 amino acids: CATSRGRQASQETQYF. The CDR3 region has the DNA TGTGCCACCAGCAGAGGTAGGCAGGCCTCACAAGAGACCCAGTACTTC. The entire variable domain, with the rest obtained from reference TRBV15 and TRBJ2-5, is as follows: DAMVIQNPRYQVTQFGKPVTLSCSQTLNHNVMYWYQQKSSQAPKLLFHYYDKDFNNEADTPDNFQSRRPNTSFCFLDIRSPGLGDTAMYLCATSRGRQASQETQYFGPGTRLLVL.